This T cell receptor (beta chain) was obtained from a study of beta chain features in type 1 diabetes. Whole-study results and caveats: There were fewer insertions and more deletions at the VDJ junctions of type 1 diabetes patients. Moderate yet significant TCRB CDR3 shortening was seen in Type 1 diabetes patients in all four CD4+ subsets.

Sequenced material consisted of expressed TCRB transcripts (all of the isolated RNA was reverse transcribed). Naive, central memory and regulatory T cell samples averaged about 3.57 million immunoSEQ reads each. Assay: immunoSEQ multiplex PCR; the TCRdb copy retains only in-frame clones and omits some. The table lists under 300,000 clones, approximately 25% of them singletons. In regard to this clone: The antigen remains unidentified.

Germline loops: CDR1 MGHRA, CDR2 YSYEKL. The CDR3 loop spans 19 amino acids. The J segment lost 0 bases and the V segment lost 2 bases, leaving 14 bases of the junction unmatched. The sequence came from a woman in her twenties or thirties with type 1 diabetes. The sample was naive CD4+ T cells from blood. V is TRBV4-1 and J is TRBJ2-3, with 7 bases matching TRBD2. The CDR3 here is CASSQRLAVTLPSTDTQYF. The CDR3 DNA sequence: TGCGCCAGCAGCCAAAGGCTAGCGGTAACACTTCCGAGCACAGATACGCAGTATTTT.